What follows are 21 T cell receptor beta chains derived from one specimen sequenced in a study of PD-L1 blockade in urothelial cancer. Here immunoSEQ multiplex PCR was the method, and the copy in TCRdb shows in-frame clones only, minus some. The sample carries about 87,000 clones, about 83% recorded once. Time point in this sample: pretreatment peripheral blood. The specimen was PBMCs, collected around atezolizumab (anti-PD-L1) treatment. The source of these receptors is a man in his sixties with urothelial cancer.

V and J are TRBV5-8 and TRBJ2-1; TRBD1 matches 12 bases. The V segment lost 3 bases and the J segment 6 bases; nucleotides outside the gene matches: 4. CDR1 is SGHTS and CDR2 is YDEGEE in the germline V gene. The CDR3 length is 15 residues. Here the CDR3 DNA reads TGTGCCAGCAGCTCCCGGGACAGGGGGCTCAATGAGCAGTTCTTC. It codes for CASSSRDRGLNEQFF.

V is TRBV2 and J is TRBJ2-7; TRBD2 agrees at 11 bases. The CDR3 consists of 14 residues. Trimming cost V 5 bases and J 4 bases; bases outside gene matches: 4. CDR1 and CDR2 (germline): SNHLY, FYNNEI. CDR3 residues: CASSMTSGAYEQYF. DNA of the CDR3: TGTGCCAGCAGTATGACTAGCGGGGCATACGAGCAGTACTTC.

The CDR3 bases are TGTGCCAGCATATACAGGGGGCTCACTGAAGCTTTCTTT. Translating gives CASIYRGLTEAFF. The genes are TRBV2 and TRBJ1-1; 9 bases agree with TRBD1. J gave up 4 bases and V 7 bases, and 4 bases lay outside the gene matches. This CDR3 has 13 residues. Looked up from germline, CDR1 is SNHLY and CDR2 is FYNNEI.

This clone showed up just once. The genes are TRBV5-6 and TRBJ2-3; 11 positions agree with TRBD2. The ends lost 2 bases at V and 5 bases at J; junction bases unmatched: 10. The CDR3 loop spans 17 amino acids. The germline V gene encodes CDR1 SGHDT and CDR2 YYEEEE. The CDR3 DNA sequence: TGTGCCAGCAGCTTTGTAGCGGGAGGGGTAAGGCGAGATACGCAGTATTTT. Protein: CASSFVAGGVRRDTQYF.

The CDR3 spells CASTKPGVSTEAFF. In DNA form, the CDR3 reads TGTGCCAGCACTAAGCCCGGGGTTAGCACTGAAGCTTTCTTT. J is TRBJ1-1 and V is TRBV6-1, with no clear D. The CDR3 totals 14 residues. The V end lost 7 bases, the J end lost 4 bases, and 16 bases lay between the germline ends. CDR1 MNHNS and CDR2 SASEGT come from the germline V gene.

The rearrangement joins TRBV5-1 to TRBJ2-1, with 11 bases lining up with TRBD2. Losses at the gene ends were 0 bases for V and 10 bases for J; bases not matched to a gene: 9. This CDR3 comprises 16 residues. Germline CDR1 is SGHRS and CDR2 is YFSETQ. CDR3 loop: CASSLGLAGGPREQFF. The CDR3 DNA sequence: TGCGCCAGCAGCTTGGGGTTAGCGGGGGGGCCAAGGGAGCAGTTCTTC.

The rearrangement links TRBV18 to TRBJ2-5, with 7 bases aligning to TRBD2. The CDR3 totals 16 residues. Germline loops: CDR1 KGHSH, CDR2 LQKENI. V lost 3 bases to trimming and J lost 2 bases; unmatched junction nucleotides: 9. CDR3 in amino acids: CASSPRTWRGQETQYF. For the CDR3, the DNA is TGTGCCAGCTCACCCCGAACTTGGCGGGGGCAAGAGACCCAGTACTTC.

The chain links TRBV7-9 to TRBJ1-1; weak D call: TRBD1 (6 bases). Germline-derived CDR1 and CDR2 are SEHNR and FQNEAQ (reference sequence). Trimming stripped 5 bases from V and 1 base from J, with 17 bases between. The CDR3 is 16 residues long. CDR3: CASSLSGGQGNTEAFF. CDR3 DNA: TGTGCCAGCAGCCTATCGGGGGGGCAGGGGAACACTGAAGCTTTCTTT.

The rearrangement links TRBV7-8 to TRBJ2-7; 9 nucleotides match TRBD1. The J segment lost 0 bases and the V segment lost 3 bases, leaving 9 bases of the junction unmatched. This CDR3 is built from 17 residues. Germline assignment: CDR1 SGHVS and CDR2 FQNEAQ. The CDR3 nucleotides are TGTGCCAGCAGCTTGGGCTTCGGACAGGGGCACTCCTACGAGCAGTACTTC. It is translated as CASSLGFGQGHSYEQYF.

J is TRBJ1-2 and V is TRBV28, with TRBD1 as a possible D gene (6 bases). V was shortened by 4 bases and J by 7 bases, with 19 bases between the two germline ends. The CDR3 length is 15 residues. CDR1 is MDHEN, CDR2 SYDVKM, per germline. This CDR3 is CASSSRGRAVGGYTF. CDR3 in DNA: TGTGCCAGCAGTTCCAGGGGACGGGCGGTTGGTGGCTACACCTTC.

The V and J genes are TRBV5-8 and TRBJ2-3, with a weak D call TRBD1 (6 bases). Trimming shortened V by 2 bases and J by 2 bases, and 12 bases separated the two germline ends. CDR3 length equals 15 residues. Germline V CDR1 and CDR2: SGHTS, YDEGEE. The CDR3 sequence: CASSFGQTYTDTQYF. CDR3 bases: TGTGCCAGCAGCTTCGGACAGACGTACACAGATACGCAGTATTTT.

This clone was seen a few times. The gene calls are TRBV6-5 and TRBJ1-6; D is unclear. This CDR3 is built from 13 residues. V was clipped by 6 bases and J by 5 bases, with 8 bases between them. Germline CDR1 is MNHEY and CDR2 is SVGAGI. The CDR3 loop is CASRRIDNSPLHF. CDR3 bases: TGTGCCAGCAGGCGAATAGATAATTCACCCCTCCACTTT.

CDR3 sequence reads: CASTGWETQYF. The CDR3 nucleotides are TGTGCCAGCACGGGGTGGGAGACCCAGTACTTC. V usage is TRBV6-5 and J usage is TRBJ2-5; possibly TRBD2 for D (5 bases). V was shortened by 7 bases and J by 5 bases, with 8 bases between the two germline ends. The CDR3 loop spans 11 amino acids. In germline, CDR1 is MNHEY, CDR2 SVGAGI.

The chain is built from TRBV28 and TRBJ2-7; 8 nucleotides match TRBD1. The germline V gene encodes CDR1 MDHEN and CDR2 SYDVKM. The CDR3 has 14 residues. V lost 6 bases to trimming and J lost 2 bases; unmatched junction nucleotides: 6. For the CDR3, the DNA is TGTGCCAGCAGAAGACAGGGGCTTGCCTACGAGCAGTACTTC. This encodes CASRRQGLAYEQYF.

CDR3 sequence reads: CASRRTGNIVNTEAFF. DNA for the CDR3: TGTGCCAGTAGACGGACAGGTAACATTGTGAACACTGAAGCTTTCTTT. The chain is built from TRBV19 and TRBJ1-1; 7 bases line up with TRBD1. This CDR3 is built from 16 residues. Germline assignment: CDR1 LNHDA and CDR2 SQIVND (reference sequence). With 6 bases clipped from V and 0 bases from J, the junction kept 10 bases outside the gene matches.

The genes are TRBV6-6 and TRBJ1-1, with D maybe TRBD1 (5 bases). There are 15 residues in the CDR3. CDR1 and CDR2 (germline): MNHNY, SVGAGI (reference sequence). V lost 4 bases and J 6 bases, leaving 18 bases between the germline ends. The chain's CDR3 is CASSSPSRRAAEAFF. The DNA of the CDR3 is TGTGCCAGCAGTTCCCCCTCTCGCAGGGCTGCTGAAGCTTTCTTT.

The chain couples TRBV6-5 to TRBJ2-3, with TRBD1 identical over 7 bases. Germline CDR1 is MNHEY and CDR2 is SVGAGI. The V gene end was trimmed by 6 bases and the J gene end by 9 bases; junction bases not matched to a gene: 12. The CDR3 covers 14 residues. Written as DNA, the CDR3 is TGTGCCAGCAGCCAAATAGGGGGCGCATACACGCAGTATTTT. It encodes CASSQIGGAYTQYF.

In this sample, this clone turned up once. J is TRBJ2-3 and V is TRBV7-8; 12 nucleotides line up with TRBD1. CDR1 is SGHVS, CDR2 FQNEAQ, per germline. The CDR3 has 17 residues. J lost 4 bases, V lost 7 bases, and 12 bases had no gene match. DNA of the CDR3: TGTGCCAGCACCAAAAGGGGACAGGGGGCTCGGGCAGATACGCAGTATTTT. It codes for CASTKRGQGARADTQYF.

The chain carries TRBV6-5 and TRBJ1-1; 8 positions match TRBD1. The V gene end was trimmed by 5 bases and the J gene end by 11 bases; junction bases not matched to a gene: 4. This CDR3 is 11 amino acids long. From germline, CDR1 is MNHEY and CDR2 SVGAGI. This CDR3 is CASSEQGVAFF. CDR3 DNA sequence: TGTGCCAGCAGTGAACAGGGGGTCGCTTTCTTT.

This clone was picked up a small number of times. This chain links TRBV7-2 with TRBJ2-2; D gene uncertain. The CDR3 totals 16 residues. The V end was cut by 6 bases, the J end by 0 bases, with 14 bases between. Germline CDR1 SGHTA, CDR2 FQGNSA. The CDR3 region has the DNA TGTGCCAGCAGTCCCGTTAGCAGCGCGAACACCGGGGAGCTGTTTTTT. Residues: CASSPVSSANTGELFF.

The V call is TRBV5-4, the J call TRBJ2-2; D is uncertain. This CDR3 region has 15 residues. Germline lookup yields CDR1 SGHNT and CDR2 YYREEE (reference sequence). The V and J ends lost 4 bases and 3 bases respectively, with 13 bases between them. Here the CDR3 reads CASSLDSMYTGELFF. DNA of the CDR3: TGTGCCAGCAGCCTCGACTCCATGTACACCGGGGAGCTGTTTTTT.